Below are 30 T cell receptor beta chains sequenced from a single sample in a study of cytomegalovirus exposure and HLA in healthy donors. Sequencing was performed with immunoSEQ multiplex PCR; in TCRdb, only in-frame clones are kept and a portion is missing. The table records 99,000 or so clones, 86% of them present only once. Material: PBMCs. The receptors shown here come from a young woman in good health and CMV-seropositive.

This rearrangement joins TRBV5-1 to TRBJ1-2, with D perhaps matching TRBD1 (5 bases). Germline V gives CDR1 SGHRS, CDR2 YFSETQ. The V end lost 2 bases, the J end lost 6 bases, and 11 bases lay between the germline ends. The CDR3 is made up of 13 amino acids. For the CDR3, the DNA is TGCGCCAGCAGCTTTCGCGGCAGGGATGGCTACACCTTC. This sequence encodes CASSFRGRDGYTF.

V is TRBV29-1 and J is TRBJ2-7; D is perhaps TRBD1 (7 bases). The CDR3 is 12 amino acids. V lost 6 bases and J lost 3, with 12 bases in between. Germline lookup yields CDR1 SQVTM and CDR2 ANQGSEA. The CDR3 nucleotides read TGCAGCGTCAGGGGGGTGGGCTACGAGCAGTACTTC. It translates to CSVRGVGYEQYF.

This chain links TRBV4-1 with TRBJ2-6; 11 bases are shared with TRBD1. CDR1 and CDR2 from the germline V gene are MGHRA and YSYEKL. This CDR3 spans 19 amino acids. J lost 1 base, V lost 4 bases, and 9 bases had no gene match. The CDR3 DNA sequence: TGCGCCAGCAGCCCCCCCTTAGGACAGGGGGCTTCTGGGGCCAACGTCCTGACTTTC. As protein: CASSPPLGQGASGANVLTF.

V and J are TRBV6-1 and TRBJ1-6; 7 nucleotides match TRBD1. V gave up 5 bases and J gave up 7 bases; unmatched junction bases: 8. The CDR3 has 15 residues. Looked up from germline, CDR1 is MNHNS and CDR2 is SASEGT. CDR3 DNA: TGTGCCAGCAGTCACCAGGGGGTGACGAATTCACCCCTCCACTTT. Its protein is CASSHQGVTNSPLHF.

The CDR3 spells CASSLARGTTNEKLFF. In DNA form, the CDR3 reads TGTGCCAGCAGTTTGGCGCGGGGAACAACTAATGAAAAACTGTTTTTT. This rearrangement joins TRBV28 to TRBJ1-4; D not resolved. The germline V and J ends were trimmed by 3 bases and 0 bases, with 11 bases remaining between them. CDR3 length: 16 residues. Germline CDR1 MDHEN, CDR2 SYDVKM.

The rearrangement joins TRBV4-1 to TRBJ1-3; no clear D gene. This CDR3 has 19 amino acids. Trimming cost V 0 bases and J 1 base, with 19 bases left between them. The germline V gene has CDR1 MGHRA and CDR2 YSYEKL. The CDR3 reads CASSQDRGDRRFSGNTIYF. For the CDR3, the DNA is TGCGCCAGCAGCCAAGATCGGGGTGACCGCCGGTTTTCTGGAAACACCATATATTTT.

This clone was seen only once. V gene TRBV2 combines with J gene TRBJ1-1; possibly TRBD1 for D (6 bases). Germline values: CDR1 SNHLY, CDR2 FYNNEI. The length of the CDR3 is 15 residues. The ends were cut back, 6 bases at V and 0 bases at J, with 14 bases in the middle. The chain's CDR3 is CASRLRQVLNTEAFF. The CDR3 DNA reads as TGTGCCAGCAGACTACGACAGGTCTTGAACACTGAAGCTTTCTTT.

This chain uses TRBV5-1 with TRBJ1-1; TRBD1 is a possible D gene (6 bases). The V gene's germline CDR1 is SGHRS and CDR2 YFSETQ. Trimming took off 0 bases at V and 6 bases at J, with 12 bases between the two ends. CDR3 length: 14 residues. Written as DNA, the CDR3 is TGCGCCAGCAGCTTGGTCCGGGGGGCGTCTGAAGCTTTCTTT. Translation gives CASSLVRGASEAFF.

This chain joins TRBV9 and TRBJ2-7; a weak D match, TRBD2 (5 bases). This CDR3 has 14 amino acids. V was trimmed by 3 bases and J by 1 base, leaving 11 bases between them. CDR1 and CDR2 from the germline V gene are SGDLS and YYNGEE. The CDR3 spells CASSARPGSYEQYF. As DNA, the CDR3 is TGTGCCAGCAGCGCACGACCGGGATCCTACGAGCAGTACTTC.

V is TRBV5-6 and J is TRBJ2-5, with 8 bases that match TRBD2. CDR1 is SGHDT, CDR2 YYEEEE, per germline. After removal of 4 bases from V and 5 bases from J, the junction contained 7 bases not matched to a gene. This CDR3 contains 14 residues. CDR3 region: CASSPPSGGETQYF. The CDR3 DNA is TGTGCCAGCAGCCCCCCTTCGGGGGGGGAGACCCAGTACTTC. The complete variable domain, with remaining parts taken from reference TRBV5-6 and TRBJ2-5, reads DAGVTQSPTHLIKTRGQQVTLRCSPKSGHDTVSWYQQALGQGPQFIFQYYEEEERQRGNFPDRFSGHQFPNYSSELNVNALLLGDSALYLCASSPPSGGETQYFGPGTRLLVL.

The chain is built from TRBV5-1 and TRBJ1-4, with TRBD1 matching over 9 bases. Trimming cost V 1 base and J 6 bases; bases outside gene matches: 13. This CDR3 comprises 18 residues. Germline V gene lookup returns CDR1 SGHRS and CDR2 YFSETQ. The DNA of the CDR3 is TGCGCCAGCAGCTTGTGGGCTCCGGGACAGGGAGCGGATGAAAAACTGTTTTTT. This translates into CASSLWAPGQGADEKLFF.

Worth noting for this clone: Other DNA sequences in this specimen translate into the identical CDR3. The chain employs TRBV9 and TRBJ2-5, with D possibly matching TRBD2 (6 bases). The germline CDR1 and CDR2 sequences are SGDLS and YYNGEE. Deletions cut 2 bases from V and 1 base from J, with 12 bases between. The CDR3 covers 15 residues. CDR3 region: CASSVGGALQETQYF. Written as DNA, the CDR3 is TGTGCCAGCAGCGTCGGAGGGGCCCTCCAAGAGACCCAGTACTTC.

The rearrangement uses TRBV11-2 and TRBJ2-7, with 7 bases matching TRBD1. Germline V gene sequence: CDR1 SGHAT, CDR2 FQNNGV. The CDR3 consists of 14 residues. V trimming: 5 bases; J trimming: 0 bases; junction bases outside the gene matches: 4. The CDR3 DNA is TGTGCCAGCAGCGCCCGGGACAGCTCCTACGAGCAGTACTTC. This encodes CASSARDSSYEQYF.

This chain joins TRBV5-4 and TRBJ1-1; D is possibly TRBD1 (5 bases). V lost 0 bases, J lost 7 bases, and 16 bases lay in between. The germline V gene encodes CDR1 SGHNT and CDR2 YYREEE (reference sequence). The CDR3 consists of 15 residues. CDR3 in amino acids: CASSLAHGGGNEAFF. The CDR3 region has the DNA TGTGCCAGCAGCTTGGCACATGGGGGGGGGAATGAAGCTTTCTTT. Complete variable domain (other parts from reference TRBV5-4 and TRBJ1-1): ETGVTQSPTHLIKTRGQQVTLRCSSQSGHNTVSWYQQALGQGPQFIFQYYREEENGRGNFPPRFSGLQFPNYSSELNVNALELDDSALYLCASSLAHGGGNEAFFGQGTRLTVV.

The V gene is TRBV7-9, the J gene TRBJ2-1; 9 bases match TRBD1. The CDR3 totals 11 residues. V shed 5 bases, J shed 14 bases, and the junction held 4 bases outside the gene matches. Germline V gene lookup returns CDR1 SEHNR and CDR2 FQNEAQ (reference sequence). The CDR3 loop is CASSPGTGKFF. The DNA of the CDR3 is TGTGCCAGCAGCCCGGGGACAGGGAAGTTCTTC.

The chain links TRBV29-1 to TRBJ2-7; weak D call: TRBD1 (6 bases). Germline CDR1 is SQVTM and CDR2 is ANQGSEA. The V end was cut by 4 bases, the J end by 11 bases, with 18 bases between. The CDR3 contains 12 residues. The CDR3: CSVARDTDSEYF. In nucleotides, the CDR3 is TGCAGCGTTGCCCGGGACACAGATAGTGAGTACTTC.

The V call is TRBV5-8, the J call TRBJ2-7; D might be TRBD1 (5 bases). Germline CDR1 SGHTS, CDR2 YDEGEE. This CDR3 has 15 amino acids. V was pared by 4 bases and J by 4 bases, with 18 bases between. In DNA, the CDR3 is TGTGCCAGCAGCCGGACAATCTCGGTTGTTTACGAGCAGTACTTC. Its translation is CASSRTISVVYEQYF. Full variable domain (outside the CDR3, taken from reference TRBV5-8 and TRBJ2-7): EAGVTQSPTHLIKTRGQQATLRCSPISGHTSVYWYQQALGLGLQFLLWYDEGEERNRGNFPPRFSGRQFPNYSSELNVNALELEDSALYLCASSRTISVVYEQYFGPGTRLTVT.

The CDR3 here is CASSFSTGINNEQFF. The CDR3 coding sequence is TGTGCCAGCAGTTTCTCGACAGGAATCAACAATGAGCAGTTCTTC. The chain employs TRBV27 and TRBJ2-1; D may be TRBD1 (6 bases). Germline assignment: CDR1 MNHEY and CDR2 SMNVEV (reference sequence). Trimming took off 3 bases at V and 5 bases at J, with 14 bases between the two ends. This CDR3 is built from 15 residues.

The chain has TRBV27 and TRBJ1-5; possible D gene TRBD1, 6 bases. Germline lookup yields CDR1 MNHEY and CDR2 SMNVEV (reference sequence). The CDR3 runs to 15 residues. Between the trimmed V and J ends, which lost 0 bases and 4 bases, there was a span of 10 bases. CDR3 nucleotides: TGTGCCAGCAGTTTATCCCGGACAGCTAATCAGCCCCAGCATTTT. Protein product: CASSLSRTANQPQHF.

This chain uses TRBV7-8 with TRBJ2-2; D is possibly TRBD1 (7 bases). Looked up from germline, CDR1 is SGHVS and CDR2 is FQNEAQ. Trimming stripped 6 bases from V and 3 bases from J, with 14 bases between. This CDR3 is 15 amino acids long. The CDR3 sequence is CASSPTGEDTGELFF. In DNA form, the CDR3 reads TGTGCCAGCAGTCCTACAGGGGAGGACACCGGGGAGCTGTTTTTT. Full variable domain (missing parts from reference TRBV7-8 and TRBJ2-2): GAGVSQSPRYKVAKRGQDVALRCDPISGHVSLFWYQQALGQGPEFLTYFQNEAQLDKSGLPSDRFFAERPEGSVSTLKIQRTQQEDSAVYLCASSPTGEDTGELFFGEGSRLTVL.

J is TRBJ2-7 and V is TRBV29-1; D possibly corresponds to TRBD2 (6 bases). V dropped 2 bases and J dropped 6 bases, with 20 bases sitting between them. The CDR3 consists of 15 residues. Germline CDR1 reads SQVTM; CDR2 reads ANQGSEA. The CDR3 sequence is CSVEKREEELSEQYF. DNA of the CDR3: TGCAGCGTTGAAAAGAGGGAGGAGGAACTCTCCGAGCAGTACTTC.

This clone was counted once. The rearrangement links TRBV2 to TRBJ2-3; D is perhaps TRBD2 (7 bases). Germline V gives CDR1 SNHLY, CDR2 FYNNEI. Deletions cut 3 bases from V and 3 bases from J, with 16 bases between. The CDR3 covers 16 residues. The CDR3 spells CASSEYGGLGTDTQYF. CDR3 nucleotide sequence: TGTGCCAGCAGTGAGTACGGGGGGCTTGGGACAGATACGCAGTATTTT.

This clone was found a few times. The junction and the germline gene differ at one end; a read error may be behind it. In nucleotides, the CDR3 is TGTGCTAGCAGTTCGGGGGATACCGGGGAGCTGTTTTTT. Its translation is CASSSGDTGELFF. J is TRBJ2-2 and V is TRBV7-7; TRBD2 is a possible D gene (6 bases). Germline V CDR1 and CDR2: SSHAT, FNYEAQ (reference sequence). The length of the CDR3 is 13 residues.

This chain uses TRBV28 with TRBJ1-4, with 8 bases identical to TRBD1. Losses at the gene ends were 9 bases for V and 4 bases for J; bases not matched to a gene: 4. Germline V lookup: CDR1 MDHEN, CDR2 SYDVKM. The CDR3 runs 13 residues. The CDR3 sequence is CASGQGINEKLFF. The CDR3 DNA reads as TGTGCCAGTGGACAGGGTATTAATGAAAAACTGTTTTTT. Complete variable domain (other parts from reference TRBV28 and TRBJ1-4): DVKVTQSSRYLVKRTGEKVFLECVQDMDHENMFWYRQDPGLGLRLIYFSYDVKMKEKGDIPEGYSVSREKKERFSLILESASTNQTSMYLCASGQGINEKLFFGSGTQLSVL.

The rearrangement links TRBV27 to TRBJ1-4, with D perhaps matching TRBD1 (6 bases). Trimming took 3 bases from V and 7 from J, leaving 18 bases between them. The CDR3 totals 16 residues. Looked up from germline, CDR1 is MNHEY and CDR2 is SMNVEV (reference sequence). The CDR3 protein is CASSLISGGRTEKLFF. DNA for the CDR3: TGTGCCAGCAGTTTGATCAGCGGGGGGCGGACTGAAAAACTGTTTTTT.

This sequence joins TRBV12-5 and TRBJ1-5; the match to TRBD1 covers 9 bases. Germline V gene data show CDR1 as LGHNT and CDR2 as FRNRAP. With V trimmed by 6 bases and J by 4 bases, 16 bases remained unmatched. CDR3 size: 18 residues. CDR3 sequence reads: CASGLRVGQGKWNQPQHF. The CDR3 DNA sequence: TGTGCTAGTGGCTTGAGGGTAGGACAGGGGAAATGGAATCAGCCCCAGCATTTT.

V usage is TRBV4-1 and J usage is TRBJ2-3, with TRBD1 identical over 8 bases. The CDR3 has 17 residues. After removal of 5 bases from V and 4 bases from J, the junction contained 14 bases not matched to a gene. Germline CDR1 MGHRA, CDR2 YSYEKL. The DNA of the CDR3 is TGCGCCAGCAGCAATGCCGTGGACAGGGCAGACGCAGATACGCAGTATTTT. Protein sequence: CASSNAVDRADADTQYF.

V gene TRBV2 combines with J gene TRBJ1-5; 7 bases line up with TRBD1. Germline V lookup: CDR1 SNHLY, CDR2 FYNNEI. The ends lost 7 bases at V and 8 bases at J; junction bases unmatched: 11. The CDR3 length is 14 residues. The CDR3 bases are TGTGCCAGCAAGGTGGGACAGAGCAGGGAGCCCCAGCATTTT. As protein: CASKVGQSREPQHF.

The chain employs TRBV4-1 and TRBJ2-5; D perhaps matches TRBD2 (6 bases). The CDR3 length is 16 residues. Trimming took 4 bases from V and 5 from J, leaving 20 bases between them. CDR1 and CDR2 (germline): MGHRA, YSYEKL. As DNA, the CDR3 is TGCGCCAGCAGCCTCATGCGGGGTCCCCGGGCCGAGACCCAGTACTTC. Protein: CASSLMRGPRAETQYF.

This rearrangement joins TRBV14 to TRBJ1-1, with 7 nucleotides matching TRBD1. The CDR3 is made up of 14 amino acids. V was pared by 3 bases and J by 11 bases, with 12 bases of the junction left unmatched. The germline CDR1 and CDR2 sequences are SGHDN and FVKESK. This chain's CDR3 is CASSQDRNAHQAFF. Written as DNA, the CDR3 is TGTGCCAGCAGCCAGGACAGGAATGCTCACCAGGCTTTCTTT.